The subject of this entry is one TCR beta chain. V lost 5 bases, J lost 4 bases, and 15 bases stayed unmatched. This CDR3 contains 17 residues. Germline V gives CDR1 SGHVS, CDR2 FQNEAQ. The data stem from a study of CD8 T cells in Susac syndrome. RNA amounts of about 0.5 to 1 ug underwent reverse transcription with random hexamers. MiXCR, applied by TCRdb to the immunoSEQ multiplex PCR reads, yields one record per CDR3 protein. In the table there are more than 65,000 distinct CDR3 sequences, 95% of which are singletons. The specimen sequenced was CD8+ T cells from PBMCs. The TCR was taken from a human donor in good health. This sequence joins TRBV7-8 and TRBJ1-1; 8 positions agree with TRBD1. The CDR3 spells CASSPLGQGGRGTEAFF. Here the CDR3 DNA reads TGTGCCAGCAGCCCCCTTGGACAGGGTGGGAGGGGCACTGAAGCTTTCTTT.